A selection of T cell receptor beta chains follows, all from one sample in a study of early T cells in non-severe SARS-CoV-2 infection. TCRdb re-derived calls from the 5' RACE reads in MiXCR, one entry per CDR3 protein. This table has about 80,000 distinct CDR3 sequences, less than 15% appearing once. This specimen was whole blood, taken at baseline. All receptors come from an adult who was a healthcare worker with PCR-confirmed SARS-CoV-2 infection or an uninfected control (not recorded which). The donor label of this sample is uncertain. Both conserved end residues are part of each CDR3. Each record gives: J gene, clone size, D gene, V gene, CDR3 protein, CDR3 DNA. A D gene is named only where the DNA matches it firmly. Clone size is given for some rows only: seen once, a few or many times, or a class if the clone is expanded.

j_gene: TRBJ2-1; abundance: NA; d_gene: NA; v_gene: TRBV3-1; CDR3aa: CASSETVEEKQFF; CDR3nt: TGTGCCAGCAGCGAAACTGTGGAAGAAAAGCAGTTCTTC
j_gene: TRBJ1-1; abundance: many; d_gene: TRBD1; v_gene: TRBV7-2; CDR3aa: CASSLAGTGFAFF; CDR3nt: TGTGCCAGCAGCTTAGCCGGGACAGGGTTTGCTTTCTTT
j_gene: TRBJ2-3; abundance: many; d_gene: NA; v_gene: TRBV4-2; CDR3aa: CASSQEALASSDTQYF; CDR3nt: TGTGCCAGCAGCCAAGAGGCTCTAGCAAGCTCAGATACGCAGTATTTT
j_gene: TRBJ2-3; abundance: NA; d_gene: NA; v_gene: TRBV7-2; CDR3aa: CASSERPRDTQYF; CDR3nt: TGTGCCAGCAGCGAACGACCTAGGGATACGCAGTATTTT
j_gene: TRBJ1-5; abundance: many; d_gene: NA; v_gene: TRBV4-2; CDR3aa: CASRREGSNQPQHF; CDR3nt: TGTGCCAGCAGGAGAGAGGGCTCCAATCAGCCCCAGCATTTT
j_gene: TRBJ2-7; abundance: few; d_gene: NA; v_gene: TRBV11-3; CDR3aa: CASGEGPSSYEQYF; CDR3nt: TGTGCCAGCGGCGAGGGACCAAGCTCCTACGAGCAGTACTTC
j_gene: TRBJ2-5; abundance: few; d_gene: TRBD1; v_gene: TRBV5-1; CDR3aa: CASSVEDRREGRTQYF; CDR3nt: TGCGCCAGCAGCGTTGAGGACAGGCGAGAAGGACGGACCCAGTACTTC
j_gene: TRBJ2-2; abundance: few; d_gene: TRBD1; v_gene: TRBV28; CDR3aa: CASSLAGGVSGELFF; CDR3nt: TGTGCCAGCAGTTTGGCAGGGGGCGTATCCGGGGAGCTGTTTTTT
j_gene: TRBJ2-3; abundance: many; d_gene: NA; v_gene: TRBV20-1; CDR3aa: CSAVTASTDTQYF; CDR3nt: TGCAGTGCTGTGACAGCTAGCACAGATACGCAGTATTTT
j_gene: TRBJ2-7; abundance: few; d_gene: TRBD2; v_gene: TRBV27; CDR3aa: CASSLYRGGSSEQYF; CDR3nt: TGTGCCAGCAGTTTATATCGGGGAGGGTCGTCCGAGCAGTACTTC
j_gene: TRBJ2-3; abundance: few; d_gene: NA; v_gene: TRBV11-2; CDR3aa: CASSLAGVSTDTQYF; CDR3nt: TGTGCCAGCAGCTTAGCGGGGGTTAGCACAGATACGCAGTATTTT
j_gene: TRBJ2-7; abundance: many; d_gene: NA; v_gene: TRBV11-2; CDR3aa: CASSPPPAESSYEQYF; CDR3nt: TGTGCCAGCAGCCCTCCCCCGGCGGAGAGCTCCTACGAGCAGTACTTC
j_gene: TRBJ2-3; abundance: NA; d_gene: TRBD1; v_gene: TRBV7-6; CDR3aa: CASSSGQGPTQYF; CDR3nt: TGTGCCAGCAGCTCCGGACAGGGCCCTACGCAGTATTTT
j_gene: TRBJ2-3; abundance: many; d_gene: TRBD2; v_gene: TRBV7-3; CDR3aa: CASSSGTSGRGTQYF; CDR3nt: TGTGCCAGCAGCTCCGGGACTAGCGGGAGAGGAACGCAGTATTTT
j_gene: TRBJ1-2; abundance: many; d_gene: NA; v_gene: TRBV9; CDR3aa: CASSVGYGYTF; CDR3nt: TGTGCCAGCAGCGTAGGCTATGGCTACACCTTC
j_gene: TRBJ2-3; abundance: few; d_gene: TRBD2; v_gene: TRBV11-3; CDR3aa: CASSFERGGQYF; CDR3nt: TGTGCCAGCAGCTTCGAGCGGGGGGGCCAGTATTTT
j_gene: TRBJ2-2; abundance: NA; d_gene: TRBD1; v_gene: TRBV27; CDR3aa: CASSFRVGQGYAGELFF; CDR3nt: TGTGCCAGCAGTTTCCGCGTGGGACAGGGGTATGCCGGGGAGCTGTTTTTT
j_gene: TRBJ1-3; abundance: NA; d_gene: NA; v_gene: TRBV10-2; CDR3aa: CASSFIDGNTIYF; CDR3nt: TGCGCCAGCAGTTTTATCGACGGGAACACCATATATTTT
j_gene: TRBJ2-2; abundance: many; d_gene: NA; v_gene: TRBV10-3; CDR3aa: CAIRPSRGSTGELFF; CDR3nt: TGTGCCATAAGACCGTCCCGAGGGAGCACCGGGGAGCTGTTTTTT
j_gene: TRBJ2-1; abundance: many; d_gene: NA; v_gene: TRBV11-2; CDR3aa: CADGGGANYNEQFF; CDR3nt: TGTGCCGACGGAGGGGGGGCTAACTACAATGAGCAGTTCTTC
j_gene: TRBJ2-3; abundance: few; d_gene: TRBD2; v_gene: TRBV5-1; CDR3aa: CASSRTPPGGVGTDTQFF; CDR3nt: TGCGCCAGCAGCCGAACCCCTCCTGGGGGGGTCGGAACAGATACGCAGTTTTTT
j_gene: TRBJ2-7; abundance: NA; d_gene: NA; v_gene: TRBV20-1; CDR3aa: CSAYITGEYEQYF; CDR3nt: TGCAGTGCTTACATCACTGGGGAATACGAGCAGTACTTC
j_gene: TRBJ2-2; abundance: NA; d_gene: TRBD2; v_gene: TRBV29-1; CDR3aa: CSVSTSRTGELFF; CDR3nt: TGCAGCGTTTCGACTAGCCGGACCGGGGAGCTGTTTTTT
j_gene: TRBJ2-3; abundance: NA; d_gene: NA; v_gene: TRBV7-8; CDR3aa: CASSRPPPGPITDTQYF; CDR3nt: TGTGCCAGCAGCCGGCCTCCTCCGGGGCCAATCACAGATACGCAGTATTTT
j_gene: TRBJ1-5; abundance: NA; d_gene: NA; v_gene: TRBV7-6; CDR3aa: CASSKGNSNQPQHF; CDR3nt: TGTGCCAGCAGTAAGGGGAATAGCAATCAGCCCCAGCATTTT
j_gene: TRBJ2-1; abundance: NA; d_gene: NA; v_gene: TRBV7-9; CDR3aa: CASSLTGGSPLNEQFF; CDR3nt: TGTGCCAGCAGCTTAACTGGGGGGTCACCTCTCAATGAGCAGTTCTTC
j_gene: TRBJ2-5; abundance: NA; d_gene: NA; v_gene: TRBV7-9; CDR3aa: CASSPYLDQETQYF; CDR3nt: TGTGCCAGCAGCCCGTATCTGGATCAAGAGACCCAGTACTTC
j_gene: TRBJ2-2; abundance: NA; d_gene: TRBD1; v_gene: TRBV15; CDR3aa: CATSLLRTGATGELFF; CDR3nt: TGTGCCACCAGCCTGCTAAGGACAGGGGCCACCGGGGAGCTGTTTTTT
j_gene: TRBJ1-5; abundance: many; d_gene: NA; v_gene: TRBV12-3/TRBV12-4; CDR3aa: CASNRQVSNQPQHF; CDR3nt: TGTGCCAGCAACAGACAGGTTAGCAATCAGCCCCAGCATTTT
j_gene: TRBJ2-1; abundance: NA; d_gene: TRBD1; v_gene: TRBV12-5; CDR3aa: CASGQGQGLYNEQFF; CDR3nt: TGTGCTAGTGGTCAGGGACAGGGGCTATACAATGAGCAGTTCTTC
j_gene: TRBJ2-1; abundance: few; d_gene: TRBD2; v_gene: TRBV20-1; CDR3aa: CSAIDRLALMRNEQFF; CDR3nt: TGCAGTGCTATAGACAGACTAGCGCTAATGAGGAATGAGCAGTTCTTC
j_gene: TRBJ2-3; abundance: NA; d_gene: NA; v_gene: TRBV19; CDR3aa: CASKLTDTQYF; CDR3nt: TGTGCCAGCAAGCTCACAGATACGCAGTATTTT
j_gene: TRBJ1-1; abundance: NA; d_gene: NA; v_gene: TRBV3-2; CDR3aa: CASSQGGAGTEAFF; CDR3nt: TGTGCCAGCAGCCAAGGGGGGGCAGGCACTGAAGCTTTCTTT
j_gene: TRBJ2-1; abundance: few; d_gene: NA; v_gene: TRBV29-1; CDR3aa: CSVVGGQRSSYNEQFF; CDR3nt: TGCAGCGTTGTGGGGGGCCAAAGGAGCTCCTACAATGAGCAGTTCTTC
j_gene: TRBJ1-6; abundance: few; d_gene: TRBD1; v_gene: TRBV29-1; CDR3aa: CSVSTGGGTPLHF; CDR3nt: TGCAGCGTTTCGACAGGGGGCGGGACACCCCTCCACTTT
j_gene: TRBJ2-5; abundance: few; d_gene: TRBD1; v_gene: TRBV27; CDR3aa: CASSPGQGIETQYF; CDR3nt: TGTGCCAGCAGTCCAGGACAGGGGATAGAGACCCAGTACTTC
j_gene: TRBJ2-3; abundance: NA; d_gene: TRBD2; v_gene: TRBV5-4; CDR3aa: CASSLIVAGSTDTQYF; CDR3nt: TGTGCCAGCAGCTTGATAGTAGCGGGGAGCACAGATACGCAGTATTTT
j_gene: TRBJ2-3; abundance: NA; d_gene: NA; v_gene: TRBV9; CDR3aa: CASSVVGVPDTQYF; CDR3nt: TGTGCCAGCAGCGTAGTCGGAGTTCCAGATACGCAGTATTTT
j_gene: TRBJ2-2; abundance: few; d_gene: NA; v_gene: TRBV5-6; CDR3aa: CASSFGSFSNTGELFF; CDR3nt: TGTGCCAGCAGCTTCGGCAGCTTTTCGAACACCGGGGAGCTGTTTTTT
j_gene: TRBJ2-3; abundance: NA; d_gene: NA; v_gene: TRBV30; CDR3aa: CAWSVGRVYTDTQYF; CDR3nt: TGTGCCTGGAGTGTAGGCAGGGTTTACACAGATACGCAGTATTTT
j_gene: TRBJ2-3; abundance: few; d_gene: NA; v_gene: TRBV7-3; CDR3aa: CASSFSTPPDTQYF; CDR3nt: TGTGCCAGCAGCTTTTCCACGCCCCCAGATACGCAGTATTTT
j_gene: TRBJ2-2; abundance: NA; d_gene: NA; v_gene: TRBV12-3/TRBV12-4; CDR3aa: CASGQRTGELFF; CDR3nt: TGTGCCAGCGGCCAGAGGACCGGGGAGCTGTTTTTT
j_gene: TRBJ2-1; abundance: few; d_gene: TRBD2; v_gene: TRBV20-1; CDR3aa: CSARDPGGYNEQFF; CDR3nt: TGCAGTGCTAGAGATCCGGGAGGGTACAATGAGCAGTTCTTC
j_gene: TRBJ2-3; abundance: NA; d_gene: TRBD1; v_gene: TRBV29-1; CDR3aa: CSVDREGTQYF; CDR3nt: TGCAGCGTGGACAGGGAAGGGACGCAGTATTTT
j_gene: TRBJ2-3; abundance: few; d_gene: TRBD2; v_gene: TRBV9; CDR3aa: CASSVASLAGNTQYF; CDR3nt: TGTGCCAGCAGCGTAGCAAGCCTAGCGGGGAATACGCAGTATTTT
j_gene: TRBJ2-7; abundance: few; d_gene: TRBD2; v_gene: TRBV10-2; CDR3aa: CASSESGTSGSTYEQYF; CDR3nt: TGCGCCAGCAGTGAGTCCGGGACTAGCGGGAGCACCTACGAGCAGTACTTC
j_gene: TRBJ2-2; abundance: NA; d_gene: NA; v_gene: TRBV10-1; CDR3aa: CASQPGNGELFF; CDR3nt: TGCGCCAGTCAGCCGGGGAACGGGGAGCTGTTTTTT